The present T cell receptor beta chain was sequenced within a study of PD-1 blockade in classical Hodgkin lymphoma. Across the study: Each patient was given nivolumab 3 mg/kg through a vein every 2 weeks.

Relapse after autologous stem cell transplantation occurred in every patient, and brentuximab vedotin exposure varied. From thawed PBMCs, CD8+ T cells were isolated by magnetic negative selection. The data were produced by immunoSEQ multiplex PCR, yet TCRdb's version contains in-frame clones alone and is incomplete. This repertoire shows some 5,500 clones, around 50% found once; its top ten account for roughly 15%. This clone has only a few counts. The antigen remains undetermined. Study-wide findings and caveats: CD4+ TCR diversity rose significantly by C4D1, and CD8+ TCR diversity did not.

Germline-derived CDR1 and CDR2 are SEHNR and FQNEAQ (reference sequence). This CDR3 has 13 residues. V lost 4 bases and J lost 4, with 11 bases in between. The sequencing here drew on CD8+ T cells from blood, taken at baseline. The V and J genes are TRBV7-9 and TRBJ2-7; the D gene is possibly TRBD2 (5 bases). The receptor's source is a human donor with classical Hodgkin lymphoma. The CDR3 loop is CASSSGSGYEQYF. DNA of the CDR3: TGTGCCAGCAGCTCGGGGTCGGGATACGAGCAGTACTTC.